This T cell receptor (beta chain) was documented in a study of T cell responses to AZD1222 COVID-19 vaccine. Study background: Investigators merged groups given second doses at roughly 4 or roughly 12 weeks.

Clones were sequenced by immunoSEQ multiplex PCR, and TCRdb holds only the in-frame ones, with some missing. The sample contains about 94,000 clones, around 90% of which appear only once. The V gene's germline CDR1 is KGHSH and CDR2 LQKENI. This CDR3 spans 16 amino acids. Trimming cost V 2 bases and J 5 bases, with 18 bases left between them. The source material was peripheral blood, sampled on day 0 of AZD1222 vaccination. The receptor was isolated from an adult in good health. V and J are TRBV18 and TRBJ1-2; D not resolved. CDR3 sequence (DNA): TGTGCCAGCTCACCAGGTGCCACGACGCTTTGGTATGGCTACACCTTC. It specifies CASSPGATTLWYGYTF.